The rows below give T cell receptor beta chains drawn from one sample of a study of blood T cell repertoires in COVID-19. TCRdb's copy holds only in-frame clones and misses some; the assay was immunoSEQ multiplex PCR. The sample contains tens of thousands of clones, 80% to 90% of which appear only once. Material: peripheral blood. These receptors originate from a woman aged 60-75 years with acute or convalescent COVID-19. Each CDR3 is given with its conserved first and last residue. The D gene is left open where the match is weak. Size is stated for part of the rows, as once, few or many counts, or as a class when the clone is expanded.

>TRBV5-4|NA|15|TRBJ2-3|NA
CASRPGPTNLLAQYF
TGTGCCAGCAGACCTGGCCCTACCAACCTACTAGCGCAGTATTTT
>TRBV9|TRBD2|14|TRBJ2-3|NA
CASSDSSGGDTQYF
TGTGCCAGCAGCGATTCTAGCGGGGGTGATACGCAGTATTTT
>TRBV9|NA|13|TRBJ2-1|NA
CASSVATLNEQFF
TGTGCCAGCAGCGTAGCTACTCTCAATGAGCAGTTCTTC
>TRBV14|NA|17|TRBJ1-1|NA
CASSQKDPFGQGFEAFF
TGTGCCAGCAGCCAAAAAGACCCTTTTGGCCAGGGGTTCGAAGCTTTCTTT
>TRBV6-5|NA|12|TRBJ1-1|NA
CASTSFATEAFF
TGTGCCAGCACTAGCTTCGCCACTGAAGCTTTCTTT
>TRBV7-2|TRBD1|16|TRBJ2-1|NA
CASSLEQDRGLSEQFF
TGTGCCAGCAGCTTAGAGCAGGACAGGGGATTAAGTGAGCAGTTCTTC
>TRBV30|NA|13|TRBJ1-3|few
CAWSFTGGNTIYF
TGTGCCTGGAGTTTCACAGGTGGAAACACCATATATTTT
>TRBV2|TRBD1|13|TRBJ1-4|NA
CASRGQGYEKLFF
TGTGCCAGCAGGGGACAGGGATATGAAAAACTGTTTTTT
>TRBV7-6|NA|12|TRBJ2-1|NA
CASSDYSNEQFF
TGTGCCAGCAGCGATTACAGCAATGAGCAGTTCTTC
>TRBV29-1|NA|13|TRBJ2-3|NA
CSVARTNTDTQYF
TGCAGCGTTGCGAGAACGAACACAGATACGCAGTATTTT
>TRBV6-5|TRBD1|15|TRBJ1-2|many
CASTDRAIKNYGYTF
TGTGCCAGCACGGACAGGGCCATCAAAAACTATGGCTACACCTTC
>TRBV10-3|NA|14|TRBJ1-4|NA
CAIKSGQDNEKLFF
TGTGCCATCAAGTCGGGACAAGATAATGAAAAACTGTTTTTT
>TRBV29-1|NA|13|TRBJ2-5|NA
CSVELDRMGTQYF
TGCAGCGTTGAATTGGACAGAATGGGGACCCAGTACTTC
>TRBV7-2|NA|14|TRBJ1-3|NA
CASSLALSGNTIYF
TGTGCCAGCAGCTTAGCTCTCTCTGGAAACACCATATATTTT
>TRBV6-2/TRBV6-3|NA|16|TRBJ2-3|NA
CASSYSIISGGDTQYF
TGTGCCAGCAGTTACTCGATTATCTCCGGGGGAGATACGCAGTATTTT
>TRBV10-3|TRBD1|16|TRBJ2-5|NA
CAIREDRGLGQETQYF
TGTGCCATCAGGGAGGACAGGGGGCTCGGGCAAGAGACCCAGTACTTC
>TRBV19|TRBD1|16|TRBJ1-2|NA
CASSIGSSGQIYGYTF
TGTGCCAGTAGTATAGGTTCTTCGGGACAGATCTATGGCTACACCTTC
>TRBV7-9|NA|17|TRBJ1-5|NA
CASSPLQGSGSNQPQHF
TGTGCCAGCAGCCCGTTACAGGGAAGTGGGAGCAATCAGCCCCAGCATTTT
>TRBV6-2/TRBV6-3|NA|13|TRBJ1-2|NA
CASSYRQLYGYTF
TGTGCCAGCAGTTATCGGCAACTATATGGCTACACCTTC
>TRBV5-4|NA|14|TRBJ1-1|NA
CASSFPGVGTEAFF
TGTGCCAGCAGCTTTCCAGGGGTGGGCACTGAAGCTTTCTTT
>TRBV6-2/TRBV6-3|TRBD1|15|TRBJ1-1|NA
CASSPQGAMNTEAFF
TGTGCCAGCAGCCCCCAGGGGGCCATGAACACTGAAGCTTTCTTT
>TRBV7-6|NA|13|TRBJ2-1|NA
CASSSYTYNEQFF
TGTGCCAGCAGCTCATACACCTACAATGAGCAGTTCTTC
>TRBV2|TRBD1|11|TRBJ1-1|NA
CASSPDRKAFF
TGTGCCAGCAGTCCGGACAGGAAAGCTTTCTTT
>TRBV2|TRBD2|15|TRBJ2-5|once
CASSGGSSGGVTQYF
TGTGCCAGCAGTGGTGGCTCCTCGGGAGGTGTGACCCAGTACTTC
>TRBV7-9|NA|14|TRBJ2-5|NA
CASSRETLQETQYF
TGTGCCAGCAGCAGAGAAACTCTCCAAGAGACCCAGTACTTC
>TRBV5-1|NA|14|TRBJ2-7|NA
CASSLGTQSYEQYF
TGCGCCAGCAGCTTGGGGACACAGTCCTACGAGCAGTACTTC
>TRBV5-1|TRBD2|16|TRBJ2-3|NA
CASSLVAGGPADTQYF
TGCGCCAGCAGCTTGGTGGCGGGGGGGCCAGCGGATACGCAGTATTTT
>TRBV11-2|TRBD2|15|TRBJ2-1|NA
CASSLALGGAPEQFF
TGTGCCAGCAGCTTAGCTCTCGGGGGGGCCCCTGAGCAGTTCTTC
>TRBV5-6|NA|18|TRBJ1-4|few
CASSRYLGGVATNEKLFF
TGTGCCAGCAGTCGATACTTAGGAGGGGTTGCAACTAATGAAAAACTGTTTTTT
>TRBV4-3|TRBD1|15|TRBJ1-3|NA
CASSLNRGNGNTIYF
TGCGCCAGCAGCCTTAACAGGGGAAACGGAAACACCATATATTTT
>TRBV30|NA|16|TRBJ1-1|NA
CALLQGGLLMNTEAFF
TGTGCCTTGTTACAGGGCGGGCTGCTCATGAACACTGAAGCTTTCTTT
>TRBV5-1|NA|16|TRBJ2-5|NA
CASRDRTGGDQETQYF
TGCGCCAGCAGGGATCGGACGGGGGGCGATCAAGAGACCCAGTACTTC
>TRBV6-9|TRBD1|18|TRBJ1-5|medium-sized
CASGSWDRGLYSNQPQHF
TGTGCCAGCGGGTCTTGGGACAGGGGTCTCTATAGCAATCAGCCCCAGCATTTT
>TRBV3-1/TRBV3-2|TRBD1|17|TRBJ2-3|NA
CASSLPMGQGYTDTQYF
TGTGCCAGCAGCCTACCGATGGGACAGGGGTACACAGATACGCAGTATTTT
>TRBV30|NA|12|TRBJ2-2|NA
CAWTPSAGELFF
TGTGCCTGGACCCCGTCAGCCGGGGAGCTGTTTTTT
>TRBV6-5|TRBD2|15|TRBJ2-1|NA
CASTRGGGYYNEQFF
TGTGCCAGCACCAGAGGCGGGGGGTACTACAATGAGCAGTTCTTC
>TRBV2|NA|14|TRBJ2-3|NA
CASSELYYTDTQYF
TGTGCCAGCAGTGAACTATACTACACAGATACGCAGTATTTT
>TRBV19|NA|15|TRBJ1-6|NA
CASSNDYSYNSPLHF
TGTGCCAGTAGTAATGACTACTCCTATAATTCACCCCTCCACTTT
>TRBV28|TRBD2|16|TRBJ2-1|NA
CASSFTSGGAIDEQFF
TGTGCCAGCAGTTTCACTAGCGGGGGGGCTATTGATGAGCAGTTCTTC
>TRBV30|TRBD2|15|TRBJ2-3|NA
CAWSFDSGGTDTQYF
TGTGCCTGGAGTTTCGATAGCGGGGGGACAGATACGCAGTATTTT
>TRBV6-5|TRBD1|16|TRBJ2-2|few
CASSYPQGVGTGELFF
TGTGCCAGCAGTTACCCACAGGGGGTGGGTACCGGGGAGCTGTTTTTT
>TRBV10-3|TRBD1|19|TRBJ1-2|few
CAISDGSPVTRTGNYGYTF
TGTGCCATCAGTGATGGGAGTCCGGTCACCCGGACAGGCAACTATGGCTACACCTTC
>TRBV28|NA|14|TRBJ2-6|many
CASASGAGANVLTF
TGTGCCAGTGCCTCGGGGGCTGGGGCCAACGTCCTGACTTTC
>TRBV23-1|NA|17|TRBJ1-5|NA
CASSQSAEIYSNQPQHF
TGCGCCAGCAGCCAGTCTGCGGAGATTTATAGCAATCAGCCCCAGCATTTT
>TRBV23-1|NA|12|TRBJ1-1|many
CASGAGDTEAFF
TGCGCCAGCGGGGCTGGGGACACTGAAGCTTTCTTT
>TRBV5-1|TRBD1|13|TRBJ2-1|NA
CASRGTGYNEQFF
TGCGCCAGCCGGGGGACAGGATACAATGAGCAGTTCTTC
>TRBV19|TRBD1|15|TRBJ2-2|NA
CASTPGQGEAGELFF
TGTGCCAGTACCCCCGGACAGGGGGAGGCCGGGGAGCTGTTTTTT
>TRBV5-1|NA|14|TRBJ1-1|NA
CASSFAEANTEAFF
TGCGCCAGCAGCTTCGCCGAAGCGAACACTGAAGCTTTCTTT
>TRBV4-3|NA|16|TRBJ1-3|NA
CASSQAGTKAGNTIYF
TGCGCCAGCAGCCAAGCCGGGACAAAAGCTGGAAACACCATATATTTT
>TRBV9|TRBD2|16|TRBJ2-3|NA
CASSPPSGGSTDTQYF
TGTGCCAGCAGCCCCCCATCGGGGGGAAGCACAGATACGCAGTATTTT
>TRBV28|TRBD2|16|TRBJ2-7|medium-sized
CASMDVGRARGYEQYF
TGTGCCAGCATGGATGTTGGGAGGGCGAGGGGCTACGAGCAGTACTTC
>TRBV7-9|TRBD1|15|TRBJ1-1|once
CASSRQGQKGTEAFF
TGTGCCAGCAGCCGCCAGGGACAGAAGGGGACTGAAGCTTTCTTT